This is a list of T cell receptor beta chains from one sample in a study of T cell responses to AZD1222 COVID-19 vaccine. TCRdb's copy holds only in-frame clones and misses some; the assay was immunoSEQ multiplex PCR. The sample shows 150,000 to 200,000 clones, over 85% of them seen only once. Source: peripheral blood, taken 28 days after the second dose of the MenACWY control vaccine. These receptors came from an adult who received the MenACWY meningococcal vaccine as a control. Each CDR3 is given with its conserved first and last residue. Fields, in order: D gene, CDR3 length, clone size, J gene, V gene, CDR3 DNA, CDR3 protein. D genes are given only for firm matches. Rows give clone size only sometimes, using once, few, many, or a class for an expanded clone.

d_gene: NA; len: 20; abundance: NA; j_gene: TRBJ2-6; v_gene: TRBV19; CDR3nt: TGTGCCAGTAGTCCCCGTGGAATCTGGCGGGCCAACTCTGGGGCCAACGTCCTGACTTTC; CDR3aa: CASSPRGIWRANSGANVLTF
d_gene: NA; len: 14; abundance: NA; j_gene: TRBJ2-5; v_gene: TRBV7-9; CDR3nt: TGTGCCAGCAGCGTCCGTGGGAGCCAAGAGACCCATCACTTC; CDR3aa: CASSVRGSQETHHF
d_gene: TRBD1; len: 18; abundance: NA; j_gene: TRBJ1-2; v_gene: TRBV3-1/TRBV3-2; CDR3nt: TGTGCCAGCAGGCAAGGGGGCGCAGGGGGCACTTGGGTACATGGCTACACCTTC; CDR3aa: CASRQGGAGGTWVHGYTF
d_gene: TRBD1; len: 15; abundance: NA; j_gene: TRBJ2-3; v_gene: TRBV11-3; CDR3nt: TGTGCCAGCAGCTTAGACGGGACAGTCACAGATACGCAGTATTTT; CDR3aa: CASSLDGTVTDTQYF
d_gene: NA; len: 14; abundance: NA; j_gene: TRBJ1-1; v_gene: TRBV21-1; CDR3nt: TGTGCCAGCAGCAAATATAACTTAGTCTCGCGAGCTTTCTTT; CDR3aa: CASSKYNLVSRAFF
d_gene: NA; len: 12; abundance: NA; j_gene: TRBJ2-1; v_gene: TRBV19; CDR3nt: TGTGCCAGTAGTTTTTCCTACAATGAGCAGTTCTTC; CDR3aa: CASSFSYNEQFF
d_gene: NA; len: 13; abundance: NA; j_gene: TRBJ1-1; v_gene: TRBV5-5; CDR3nt: TGTGCCAGCAGCGGACACACGAACACTGAAGCTTTCTTT; CDR3aa: CASSGHTNTEAFF
d_gene: NA; len: 12; abundance: NA; j_gene: TRBJ2-1; v_gene: TRBV28; CDR3nt: TGTGCCAGCAGTCGTACCTACAATGAGCAGTTCTTC; CDR3aa: CASSRTYNEQFF
d_gene: TRBD2; len: 14; abundance: NA; j_gene: TRBJ2-7; v_gene: TRBV27; CDR3nt: TGTGCCAGCAGTTTAGGGAGGGCCACTTACGAGCAGTACTTC; CDR3aa: CASSLGRATYEQYF
d_gene: NA; len: 12; abundance: NA; j_gene: TRBJ1-2; v_gene: TRBV6-7; CDR3nt: TGTGCCAGCAGTACACAGGGATGTGGCTACACCTTC; CDR3aa: CASSTQGCGYTF
d_gene: TRBD2; len: 17; abundance: NA; j_gene: TRBJ2-1; v_gene: TRBV24-1; CDR3nt: TGTGCCACCAGTGCCCGACCCGGGGGGAGCTCCTACAATGAGCAGTTCTTC; CDR3aa: CATSARPGGSSYNEQFF
d_gene: NA; len: 14; abundance: NA; j_gene: TRBJ1-6; v_gene: TRBV11-2; CDR3nt: TGTGCCAGCAGCTTAGGCACAGAGAATTCACCCCTCCACTTT; CDR3aa: CASSLGTENSPLHF
d_gene: TRBD1; len: 14; abundance: NA; j_gene: TRBJ2-7; v_gene: TRBV7-9; CDR3nt: TGTGCCAGCAGCCCCAACGTCGGACAGGGAGGGCAGTACTTC; CDR3aa: CASSPNVGQGGQYF
d_gene: TRBD2; len: 14; abundance: once; j_gene: TRBJ2-1; v_gene: TRBV2; CDR3nt: TGTGCCAGCAGCCGAAGCGGGGTGGGGCTTGAGCAGTTCTTC; CDR3aa: CASSRSGVGLEQFF
d_gene: NA; len: 15; abundance: NA; j_gene: TRBJ2-2; v_gene: TRBV6-5; CDR3nt: TGTGCCAGCAGTCTCCTCAGGGTTTCGACCGGGGAGCTGTTTTTT; CDR3aa: CASSLLRVSTGELFF
d_gene: NA; len: 12; abundance: NA; j_gene: TRBJ2-3; v_gene: TRBV20-1; CDR3nt: TGCAGTGCTAGTGGGGGATCAGATACGCAGTATTTT; CDR3aa: CSASGGSDTQYF
d_gene: NA; len: 15; abundance: NA; j_gene: TRBJ1-5; v_gene: TRBV18; CDR3nt: TGTGCCAGCTCACCAGACACCTATAGCAATCAGCCCCAGCATTTT; CDR3aa: CASSPDTYSNQPQHF
d_gene: NA; len: 14; abundance: NA; j_gene: TRBJ2-5; v_gene: TRBV19; CDR3nt: TGTGCCAGTAGCGGGTACCCGAACCAAGAGACCCAGTACTTC; CDR3aa: CASSGYPNQETQYF
d_gene: NA; len: 12; abundance: NA; j_gene: TRBJ1-5; v_gene: TRBV24-1; CDR3nt: TGTGCCACCAGTGATGCGGATCAGCCCCAGCATTTT; CDR3aa: CATSDADQPQHF
d_gene: NA; len: 15; abundance: NA; j_gene: TRBJ2-7; v_gene: TRBV7-2; CDR3nt: TGTGCCAGCAGCTTAGGCCCACAAGTCTACTACGAGCAGTACTTC; CDR3aa: CASSLGPQVYYEQYF
d_gene: NA; len: 15; abundance: NA; j_gene: TRBJ2-1; v_gene: TRBV11-3; CDR3nt: TGTGCCAGCAGCTACCCCGTGGACGGAAACAATGAGCAGTTCTTC; CDR3aa: CASSYPVDGNNEQFF
d_gene: NA; len: 13; abundance: NA; j_gene: TRBJ1-5; v_gene: TRBV5-1; CDR3nt: TGCGCCAGTTCACGGGACACGAGTTCGCCCCAGCATTTT; CDR3aa: CASSRDTSSPQHF
d_gene: NA; len: 12; abundance: NA; j_gene: TRBJ1-1; v_gene: TRBV29-1; CDR3nt: TGCAGCGTTGGGGGGCGGAACACTGAAGCTTTCTTT; CDR3aa: CSVGGRNTEAFF
d_gene: TRBD2; len: 14; abundance: NA; j_gene: TRBJ2-7; v_gene: TRBV2; CDR3nt: TGTGCCATAACTACATGGCGGGGGATCTCCGAGCAGTACTTC; CDR3aa: CAITTWRGISEQYF
d_gene: NA; len: 13; abundance: NA; j_gene: TRBJ1-1; v_gene: TRBV9; CDR3nt: TGTGCCAGCAGCTTTCAAGTGAACACTGAAGCTTTCTTT; CDR3aa: CASSFQVNTEAFF